These 9 T cell receptor beta chains came from one sample sequenced in a study of blood T cell repertoires in COVID-19. The data were produced by immunoSEQ multiplex PCR, yet TCRdb's version contains in-frame clones alone and is incomplete. The sample holds nearly 250,000 clones, almost 85% seen once. Sequencing input: peripheral blood. The receptors originated from a woman of 80 years or more with acute or convalescent COVID-19.

Details on this clone: The same CDR3 is also encoded by other DNA sequences in this sample. The gene calls are TRBV7-2 and TRBJ1-2; possible D gene TRBD1, 5 bases. The CDR3 spans 12 residues. Looked up from germline, CDR1 is SGHTA and CDR2 is FQGNSA. The V and J ends lost 6 bases and 3 bases respectively, with 8 bases between them. The CDR3 DNA follows: TGTGCCAGCAGTTTCAGGGACTATGGCTACACCTTC. Amino acid sequence: CASSFRDYGYTF.

The chain has TRBV7-2 and TRBJ2-7, with a tentative D call TRBD1 (5 bases). CDR3 size: 14 residues. Germline loops: CDR1 SGHTA, CDR2 FQGNSA. Trimming pared 2 bases from V and 2 bases from J, leaving 10 bases between. CDR3 loop: CASSLTPGTYEQYF. In DNA form, the CDR3 reads TGTGCCAGCAGCTTAACCCCAGGGACCTACGAGCAGTACTTC.

The chain links TRBV11-2 to TRBJ2-7; the D gene is possibly TRBD2 (6 bases). From germline, CDR1 is SGHAT and CDR2 FQNNGV. V lost 3 bases to trimming and J lost 4 bases, with 16 bases between them. This CDR3 spans 15 amino acids. DNA of the CDR3: TGTGCCAGCAGCTTGGAGGAGGGGATAATTTACGAGCAGTACTTC. This translates into CASSLEEGIIYEQYF.

This clone has a handful of counts. This chain links TRBV7-9 with TRBJ1-1, with 7 bases aligning to TRBD1. This CDR3 region has 15 residues. Germline CDR1 SEHNR, CDR2 FQNEAQ (reference sequence). V trimming: 4 bases; J trimming: 5 bases; junction bases outside the gene matches: 10. CDR3: CASSSPSQGRTEAFF. The DNA of the CDR3 is TGTGCCAGCAGCTCCCCCTCACAGGGGCGGACTGAAGCTTTCTTT.

CDR3 nucleotides: TGTGCCAGCAGCTCCGACCCCCGGGAGGAGACCCAGTACTTC. Its translation is CASSSDPREETQYF. This sequence joins TRBV7-9 and TRBJ2-5; D perhaps matches TRBD2 (6 bases). V dropped 4 bases and J dropped 5 bases, with 14 bases sitting between them. Germline V gene data show CDR1 as SEHNR and CDR2 as FQNEAQ (reference sequence). The CDR3 length is 14 residues.

The chain recombines TRBV15 with TRBJ2-2; a weak D match, TRBD2 (5 bases). The CDR3 is 15 amino acids. V dropped 0 bases and J dropped 5 bases, with 10 bases sitting between them. Germline V gene sequence: CDR1 LNHNV, CDR2 YYDKDF (reference sequence). As DNA, the CDR3 is TGTGCCACCAGCAGAGATCGTCGGGGAACCGGGGAGCTGTTTTTT. Protein: CATSRDRRGTGELFF.

V gene TRBV7-3 combines with J gene TRBJ1-1; tentative D call: TRBD1 (6 bases). This CDR3 has 13 residues. Trimming shortened V by 4 bases and J by 6 bases, and 12 bases separated the two germline ends. Germline V gene data show CDR1 as SGHTA and CDR2 as FQGTGA. DNA for the CDR3: TGTGCCAGCAGCTCACAGGGCCGGTCTGAAGCTTTCTTT. Encoded protein: CASSSQGRSEAFF.

This chain connects TRBV9 to TRBJ2-3; 8 positions agree with TRBD1. Per the germline V gene, CDR1 is SGDLS and CDR2 is YYNGEE. The CDR3 spans 15 residues. J was trimmed by 2 bases and V by 0 bases; bases with no gene match: 2. Written as DNA, the CDR3 is TGTGCCAGCAGCGTAGGGGACAGGAACACAGATACGCAGTATTTT. It specifies CASSVGDRNTDTQYF. Drawing the rest from reference TRBV9 and TRBJ2-3, the complete variable domain is DSGVTQTPKHLITATGQRVTLRCSPRSGDLSVYWYQQSLDQGLQFLIQYYNGEERAKGNILERFSAQQFPDLHSELNLSSLELGDSALYFCASSVGDRNTDTQYFGPGTRLTVL.

The chain combines TRBV7-3 with TRBJ2-5, with no clear D. The germline V and J ends were trimmed by 4 bases and 0 bases, with 6 bases remaining between them. Germline loops: CDR1 SGHTA, CDR2 FQGTGA. The CDR3 contains 13 residues. Written as DNA, the CDR3 is TGTGCCAGCAGCTCCTCGTACCAAGAGACCCAGTACTTC. Protein product: CASSSSYQETQYF.